Listed below are T cell receptor beta chains from one sample, sequenced in a study of cytotoxic CD8 clonotypes in ibrutinib-treated CLL. TCRdb's table, derived via immunoSEQ multiplex PCR, lists solely in-frame clones and lacks some. Seen here are over 110,000 clones, approximately 89% observed once, and the top ten hold 10% to 11%. Sequences were derived from PBMCs, sampled after 12 months of ibrutinib treatment. The receptors were sampled from a human donor with chronic lymphocytic leukemia. Both conserved end residues are part of each CDR3. Fields, in order: clone size, J gene, D gene, V gene, CDR3 DNA, CDR3 protein. A D gene is named only where the DNA matches it firmly. Only some rows state a clone size, as once, few, many or a class for expanded clones.

clone_size: NA; j_call: TRBJ1-2; d_call: TRBD1; v_call: TRBV28; cdr3_nt: TGTGCCAGCAGTTTTGATCGGGGACAGGGTAACAGCGGTGATGGCTACACCTTC; cdr3_aa: CASSFDRGQGNSGDGYTF
clone_size: NA; j_call: TRBJ1-5; d_call: NA; v_call: TRBV7-2; cdr3_nt: TGTGCCAGCAGCTTTGACGCCGCCAGCTTCCCCCAGCATTTT; cdr3_aa: CASSFDAASFPQHF
clone_size: NA; j_call: TRBJ2-2; d_call: NA; v_call: TRBV19; cdr3_nt: TGTGCCAGTAGAGCCAATGGGCTTCTGAACACCGGGGAGCTGTTTTTT; cdr3_aa: CASRANGLLNTGELFF
clone_size: NA; j_call: TRBJ2-2; d_call: NA; v_call: TRBV9; cdr3_nt: TGTGCCAGCAGCGTAGAAGGACGCGCCACCGGGGAGCTGTTTTTT; cdr3_aa: CASSVEGRATGELFF
clone_size: NA; j_call: TRBJ2-7; d_call: TRBD1; v_call: TRBV28; cdr3_nt: TGTGCCAGCAGGCGGACAGGGTCCGTGGACGAGCAGTACTTC; cdr3_aa: CASRRTGSVDEQYF
clone_size: NA; j_call: TRBJ1-5; d_call: TRBD1; v_call: TRBV18; cdr3_nt: TGTGCCAGCTCACCACCGGGACAGGGTAATCAGCCCCAGCATTTT; cdr3_aa: CASSPPGQGNQPQHF
clone_size: NA; j_call: TRBJ2-7; d_call: NA; v_call: TRBV27; cdr3_nt: TGTGCCAGCAGTTTATCGGGACCAACCTACGAGCAGTACTTC; cdr3_aa: CASSLSGPTYEQYF
clone_size: once; j_call: TRBJ2-7; d_call: NA; v_call: TRBV6-5; cdr3_nt: TGTGCCAGCAGTTACTCGAGCGCCTCCGCCTACGAGCAGTACTTC; cdr3_aa: CASSYSSASAYEQYF
clone_size: few; j_call: TRBJ2-1; d_call: NA; v_call: TRBV25-1; cdr3_nt: TGTGCCAGCAGTGTTGGCGGCCTTGAGCAGTTCTTC; cdr3_aa: CASSVGGLEQFF
clone_size: NA; j_call: TRBJ1-2; d_call: TRBD1; v_call: TRBV5-8; cdr3_nt: TGTGCCAGCAAGTTCCGGGACAGGGATAAGGGCTACACCTTC; cdr3_aa: CASKFRDRDKGYTF
clone_size: NA; j_call: TRBJ1-1; d_call: NA; v_call: TRBV14; cdr3_nt: TGTGCCAGCAGCTCGCGGCTTACAGGGACCCACACTGAAGCTTTCTTT; cdr3_aa: CASSSRLTGTHTEAFF
clone_size: NA; j_call: TRBJ1-5; d_call: TRBD1; v_call: TRBV9; cdr3_nt: TGTGCCAGCAGCGGCGGTTCTGGGACAGGGGGCAATCAGCCCCAGCATTTT; cdr3_aa: CASSGGSGTGGNQPQHF
clone_size: NA; j_call: TRBJ2-1; d_call: TRBD2; v_call: TRBV6-1; cdr3_nt: TGTGCCAGCAGTGAGGTAGCGGGAGGCGGGGGTGAGCAGTTCTTC; cdr3_aa: CASSEVAGGGGEQFF
clone_size: once; j_call: TRBJ2-1; d_call: NA; v_call: TRBV15; cdr3_nt: TGTGCCACCAGCAGAGACAGAGAGGTAGCGCCTAACAATGAGCAGTTCTTC; cdr3_aa: CATSRDREVAPNNEQFF
clone_size: NA; j_call: TRBJ2-7; d_call: NA; v_call: TRBV5-1; cdr3_nt: TGCGCCAGCAGCCCGAGGGCAGGGGAGGAGCAGTACTTC; cdr3_aa: CASSPRAGEEQYF
clone_size: NA; j_call: TRBJ2-7; d_call: NA; v_call: TRBV5-4; cdr3_nt: TGTGCCAGCAGCTTTCAGGAAGGCGAGCAGTACTTC; cdr3_aa: CASSFQEGEQYF
clone_size: once; j_call: TRBJ2-1; d_call: TRBD2; v_call: TRBV9; cdr3_nt: TGTGCCAGCAGCGTAAGCGGGGATTCCTACAATGAGCAGTTCTTC; cdr3_aa: CASSVSGDSYNEQFF
clone_size: NA; j_call: TRBJ2-3; d_call: NA; v_call: TRBV7-3; cdr3_nt: TGTGCCAGCAGCTCAGACGGGGGCACAGATACGCAGTATTTT; cdr3_aa: CASSSDGGTDTQYF
clone_size: NA; j_call: TRBJ2-7; d_call: NA; v_call: TRBV19; cdr3_nt: TGTGCCAGTAGTATACGTGGACAGTCCTACGAGCAGTACTTC; cdr3_aa: CASSIRGQSYEQYF
clone_size: NA; j_call: TRBJ2-1; d_call: TRBD2; v_call: TRBV11-3; cdr3_nt: TGTGCCAGCAGCTTATCCCCCCTAGCGGGAAAGATAGGGGAGCAGTTCTTC; cdr3_aa: CASSLSPLAGKIGEQFF
clone_size: NA; j_call: TRBJ2-3; d_call: TRBD1; v_call: TRBV7-6; cdr3_nt: TGTGCCAGCAGCTTAGGACAGGGGGCAGATACGCAGTATTTT; cdr3_aa: CASSLGQGADTQYF
clone_size: NA; j_call: TRBJ2-3; d_call: TRBD1; v_call: TRBV9; cdr3_nt: TGTGCCAGCAGCCCTCGGACAGGGAGGATAGATACGCAGTATTTT; cdr3_aa: CASSPRTGRIDTQYF
clone_size: NA; j_call: TRBJ2-7; d_call: NA; v_call: TRBV19; cdr3_nt: TGTGCCAGTAGCAGTGGGGTCGGAGGGGCCTACGAGCAGTACTTC; cdr3_aa: CASSSGVGGAYEQYF
clone_size: NA; j_call: TRBJ2-7; d_call: TRBD2; v_call: TRBV27; cdr3_nt: TGTGCCACAGGGAGCCTGACTAGCGGCTACTACGAGCAGTACTTC; cdr3_aa: CATGSLTSGYYEQYF
clone_size: NA; j_call: TRBJ2-7; d_call: NA; v_call: TRBV28; cdr3_nt: TGTGCCAGCACCCGCGGAGTCCCCTACGAGCAGTACTTC; cdr3_aa: CASTRGVPYEQYF
clone_size: NA; j_call: TRBJ2-7; d_call: TRBD1; v_call: TRBV4-1; cdr3_nt: TGCGCCAGCAGCCAACCGGGACAGCCCTACGAGCAGTACTTC; cdr3_aa: CASSQPGQPYEQYF
clone_size: once; j_call: TRBJ1-1; d_call: NA; v_call: TRBV7-6; cdr3_nt: TGTGCCAGCAGCTTAGTACGGGGCTCTGCTGAAGCTTTCTTT; cdr3_aa: CASSLVRGSAEAFF
clone_size: NA; j_call: TRBJ1-5; d_call: NA; v_call: TRBV7-3; cdr3_nt: TGTGCCAGCAGCCTCGAGGGGGGCGGCAATCAGCCCCAGCATTTT; cdr3_aa: CASSLEGGGNQPQHF
clone_size: NA; j_call: TRBJ2-2; d_call: NA; v_call: TRBV5-4; cdr3_nt: TGTGCCAGCAGCTTGGGATCGAGGGGTAACACCGGGGAGCTGTTTTTT; cdr3_aa: CASSLGSRGNTGELFF
clone_size: NA; j_call: TRBJ2-2; d_call: NA; v_call: TRBV19; cdr3_nt: TGTGCCAGTAGTCCCTATCTCACCGGGGAGCTGTTTTTT; cdr3_aa: CASSPYLTGELFF
clone_size: NA; j_call: TRBJ2-1; d_call: NA; v_call: TRBV19; cdr3_nt: TGTGCCAGTAGTATTGCCCACCACAATGAGCAGTTCTTC; cdr3_aa: CASSIAHHNEQFF
clone_size: NA; j_call: TRBJ2-1; d_call: NA; v_call: TRBV15; cdr3_nt: TGTGCCACCAGCCCAAGCACGGGGCGTCGATACAATGAGCAGTTCTTC; cdr3_aa: CATSPSTGRRYNEQFF
clone_size: NA; j_call: TRBJ2-7; d_call: TRBD1; v_call: TRBV5-4; cdr3_nt: TGTGCCAGCAGCCGCGAGTGGACAGGGGGCTCCGAGCAGTACTTC; cdr3_aa: CASSREWTGGSEQYF
clone_size: once; j_call: TRBJ1-2; d_call: TRBD1; v_call: TRBV7-9; cdr3_nt: TGTGCCAGCAGCCCATGGGACAGGGGAGACTATGGCTACACCTTC; cdr3_aa: CASSPWDRGDYGYTF
clone_size: NA; j_call: TRBJ2-2; d_call: NA; v_call: TRBV7-9; cdr3_nt: TGTGCCAGCACCAAACCGGGATCCGGGGAGCTGTTTTTT; cdr3_aa: CASTKPGSGELFF